These 5 T cell receptor beta chains originate from one sample sequenced in a study of blood T cell repertoires in COVID-19 (dated by TCRdb to 2019 to 2021). Libraries were prepared through the immunoSEQ multiplex PCR assay. This immuneACCESS table, as held by TCRdb, lists in-frame sequences with V and J called but not all clones. Of the missing ones, under half trace to an unresolved V gene in checked studies; the others have no known cause. This sample has 150,000 to 200,000 clones in its table, and about nine tenths of those were observed once. The biggest ten clones account for 9% to 10% of the sample. Sequenced sample: PBMCs or T cells enriched from blood (not recorded which). Receptors originate from a woman aged 18-29 years who had recovered from COVID-19.

The chain combines TRBV4-1 with TRBJ1-3, with D tentatively TRBD1 (5 bases). Trimming removed 5 bases at V and 4 bases at J, with 6 bases between. The CDR3 is 12 residues long. CDR1 and CDR2 (germline): MGHRA, YSYEKL. CDR3 protein: CASSSGGNTIYF. The CDR3 nucleotides read TGCGCCAGCAGCTCAGGGGGAAACACCATATATTTT.

The J gene is TRBJ1-2, the V gene TRBV27; TRBD1 aligns across 9 bases. After removal of 5 bases from V and 5 bases from J, the junction contained 6 bases not matched to a gene. The CDR3 length is 14 residues. CDR1 and CDR2 from the germline V gene are MNHEY and SMNVEV (reference sequence). CDR3 sequence reads: CASSRTGVGYGYTF. The CDR3 DNA is TGTGCCAGCAGTCGGACAGGGGTTGGATATGGCTACACCTTC.

The rearrangement joins TRBV10-3 to TRBJ1-1, with D uncertain. The germline gives CDR1 ENHRY, CDR2 SYGVKD. Trimming stripped 10 bases from V and 4 bases from J, with 16 bases between. The CDR3 runs 13 residues. The CDR3: CATEREGFTEAFF. DNA for the CDR3: TGTGCCACCGAGAGGGAGGGATTCACTGAAGCTTTCTTT.

The J gene is TRBJ1-1, the V gene TRBV25-1; D gene ambiguous. This CDR3 region has 14 residues. Trimming removed 1 base at V and 4 bases at J, with 10 bases between. The V gene's germline CDR1 is MGHDK and CDR2 SYGVNS. The CDR3 spells CASSESGIGTEAFF. DNA for the CDR3: TGTGCCAGCAGTGAATCGGGTATCGGCACTGAAGCTTTCTTT. The variable domain in full, completed from reference TRBV25-1 and TRBJ1-1, reads EADIYQTPRYLVIGTGKKITLECSQTMGHDKMYWYQQDPGMELHLIHYSYGVNSTEKGDLSSESTVSRIRTEHFPLTLESARPSHTSQYLCASSESGIGTEAFFGQGTRLTVV.

V usage is TRBV7-9 and J usage is TRBJ1-2, with D uncertain. V was clipped by 5 bases and J by 2 bases, with 12 bases between them. Looked up from germline, CDR1 is SEHNR and CDR2 is FQNEAQ (reference sequence). CDR3 length: 14 residues. The CDR3 protein is CASSDNTRNYGYTF. In nucleotides, the CDR3 is TGTGCCAGCAGCGACAACACACGAAACTATGGCTACACCTTC.